Shown below are 27 T cell receptor beta chains from a single sample sequenced in a study of PD-1 blockade in classical Hodgkin lymphoma. With no exception, relapse followed autologous stem cell transplantation in all patients, and brentuximab vedotin exposure varied. From thawed PBMCs, CD4+ T cells were purified using magnetic negative selection. Profiling relied on immunoSEQ multiplex PCR, and the TCRdb table lists in-frame clones only, not all of them. The data hold 25,000 to 30,000 clones, with more than 60% observed a single time. Specimen: CD4+ T cells from blood, collected at baseline. The receptors here all came from a human donor with classical Hodgkin lymphoma.

This clone was seen once. The chain employs TRBV11-2 and TRBJ2-5; 11 nucleotides agree with TRBD2. The CDR3 is 14 residues long. J gave up 9 bases and V 7 bases, and 10 bases lay outside the gene matches. CDR1 SGHAT and CDR2 FQNNGV come from the germline V gene. Here the CDR3 reads CASMLAGGLQAQYF. The CDR3 region has the DNA TGTGCCAGCATGCTAGCGGGGGGACTCCAAGCCCAGTACTTC. Complete variable domain (other parts from reference TRBV11-2 and TRBJ2-5): EAGVAQSPRYKIIEKRQSVAFWCNPISGHATLYWYQQILGQGPKLLIQFQNNGVVDDSQLPKDRFSAERLKGVDSTLKIQPAKLEDSAVYLCASMLAGGLQAQYFGPGTRLLVL.

The genes are TRBV7-8 and TRBJ1-5; possible D gene TRBD1, 5 bases. V lost 5 bases and J lost 3, with 17 bases in between. This CDR3 spans 16 amino acids. Germline V gene lookup returns CDR1 SGHVS and CDR2 FQNEAQ. CDR3 nucleotides: TGTGCCAGCAGCCTAGGGAGGGGCGCGGTCAATCAGCCCCAGCATTTT. As protein: CASSLGRGAVNQPQHF. Combining the CDR3 with reference TRBV7-8 and TRBJ1-5 gives the whole variable domain GAGVSQSPRYKVAKRGQDVALRCDPISGHVSLFWYQQALGQGPEFLTYFQNEAQLDKSGLPSDRFFAERPEGSVSTLKIQRTQQEDSAVYLCASSLGRGAVNQPQHFGDGTRLSIL.

The CDR3 region has the DNA TGCGCCAGCAGCTTGCCAAGCGGGGGTGACCAGTACTTC. The encoded protein is CASSLPSGGDQYF. The rearrangement links TRBV5-1 to TRBJ2-5; 8 bases are shared with TRBD2. The CDR3 runs to 13 residues. CDR1 is SGHRS and CDR2 is YFSETQ in the germline V gene. With 1 base clipped from V and 10 bases from J, the junction kept 6 bases outside the gene matches. The variable domain in full, completed from reference TRBV5-1 and TRBJ2-5, reads KAGVTQTPRYLIKTRGQQVTLSCSPISGHRSVSWYQQTPGQGLQFLFEYFSETQRNKGNFPGRFSGRQFSNSRSEMNVSTLELGDSALYLCASSLPSGGDQYFGPGTRLLVL.

The chain links TRBV10-3 to TRBJ2-3, with a tentative D call TRBD2 (6 bases). The length of the CDR3 is 15 residues. CDR1 and CDR2 (germline): ENHRY, SYGVKD. Between the trimmed V and J ends, which lost 3 bases and 1 base, there was a span of 11 bases. The DNA of the CDR3 is TGTGCCATCAGTGATTCGGGGGAGGGCACAGATACGCAGTATTTT. Residues: CAISDSGEGTDTQYF.

The genes are TRBV7-9 and TRBJ1-1, with TRBD1 matching over 7 bases. This CDR3 has 16 residues. Germline V gene sequence: CDR1 SEHNR, CDR2 FQNEAQ (reference sequence). The J segment lost 1 base and the V segment lost 1 base, leaving 6 bases of the junction unmatched. In DNA form, the CDR3 reads TGTGCCAGCAGCTTAGGATCAGGGGGAGCGAACACTGAAGCTTTCTTT. As protein: CASSLGSGGANTEAFF.

This chain links TRBV6-1 with TRBJ1-1, with D unresolved. This CDR3 has 14 residues. V was cut by 3 bases and J by 5 bases, with 13 bases left in between. CDR1 and CDR2 (germline): MNHNS, SASEGT. This CDR3 reads CASSEGGAGTEAFF. Written as DNA, the CDR3 is TGTGCCAGCAGTGAGGGAGGCGCCGGGACTGAAGCTTTCTTT.

This clone was observed a handful of times. V is TRBV6-5 and J is TRBJ2-3; weak D call: TRBD2 (6 bases). CDR1 is MNHEY, CDR2 SVGAGI, per germline. V gave up 6 bases and J gave up 3 bases, with 13 bases separating them. The CDR3 sequence is 14 residues long. The CDR3 loop reads CASSPTGVTDTQYF. In nucleotides, the CDR3 is TGTGCCAGCAGCCCAACGGGGGTAACAGATACGCAGTATTTT.

The chain uses TRBV10-2 and TRBJ1-2; D unclear. The length of the CDR3 is 13 residues. V lost 6 bases, J lost 6 bases, and 14 bases lay in between. Germline CDR1 WSHSY, CDR2 SAAADI. For the CDR3, the DNA is TGCGCCAGCAGCCAACGGGAGGAGGATGGCTACACCTTC. This encodes CASSQREEDGYTF.

This clone has only a few counts. The chain employs TRBV4-1 and TRBJ1-6, with TRBD1 matching 7 bases. Germline values: CDR1 MGHRA, CDR2 YSYEKL. V lost 0 bases to trimming and J lost 10 bases; unmatched junction nucleotides: 9. This CDR3 has 16 amino acids. CDR3: CASSQEVTRGYSPLHF. The DNA of the CDR3 is TGCGCCAGCAGCCAAGAAGTCACCAGGGGGTACTCACCCCTCCACTTT.

V gene TRBV7-2 combines with J gene TRBJ2-5, with TRBD1 matching over 8 bases. Germline CDR1 is SGHTA and CDR2 is FQGNSA. Trimming took 3 bases from V and 5 from J; bases not matched to a gene: 2. This CDR3 spans 13 amino acids. The CDR3 nucleotides are TGTGCCAGCAGCTTGTGGACAGGGGAGACCCAGTACTTC. It specifies CASSLWTGETQYF.

This clone has more than one count but fewer than ten. J is TRBJ1-5 and V is TRBV30; D not certain. Germline lookup yields CDR1 GTSNPN and CDR2 SVGIG (reference sequence). V shed 0 bases and J shed 0 bases, with 6 bases lying between them. CDR3 length: 14 amino acids. The CDR3 loop reads CAWSVDYSNQPQHF. The DNA for the CDR3 is TGTGCCTGGAGTGTCGATTATAGCAATCAGCCCCAGCATTTT.

This clone has just one count. The rearrangement links TRBV5-1 to TRBJ2-7; no clear D. V was clipped by 4 bases and J by 0 bases, with 29 bases between them. Germline-derived CDR1 and CDR2 are SGHRS and YFSETQ. This CDR3 is 20 amino acids long. The CDR3, as DNA: TGCGCCAGCAGCCGATGGACGCAGGAGCCCCCCTTTCTTAGCTCCTACGAGCAGTACTTC. This codes for CASSRWTQEPPFLSSYEQYF. The whole variable domain, filled in from reference TRBV5-1 and TRBJ2-7, reads KAGVTQTPRYLIKTRGQQVTLSCSPISGHRSVSWYQQTPGQGLQFLFEYFSETQRNKGNFPGRFSGRQFSNSRSEMNVSTLELGDSALYLCASSRWTQEPPFLSSYEQYFGPGTRLTVT.

The chain has TRBV28 and TRBJ2-5, with no clear D. Germline CDR1 MDHEN, CDR2 SYDVKM. Between the trimmed V and J ends, which lost 8 bases and 4 bases, there was a span of 8 bases. The CDR3 contains 11 residues. Here the CDR3 reads CASCQRETQYF. For the CDR3, the DNA is TGTGCCAGCTGTCAAAGAGAGACCCAGTACTTC.

The rearrangement joins TRBV28 to TRBJ2-3; D is perhaps TRBD1 (6 bases). The V gene lost 11 bases and the J gene lost 0 bases, with 12 bases spanning the gap. From germline, CDR1 is MDHEN and CDR2 SYDVKM. The CDR3 extends over 13 amino acids. The CDR3 sequence is CAGRDISTDTQYF. CDR3 bases: TGTGCCGGACGGGACATAAGCACAGATACGCAGTATTTT. Full variable domain (missing parts from reference TRBV28 and TRBJ2-3): DVKVTQSSRYLVKRTGEKVFLECVQDMDHENMFWYRQDPGLGLRLIYFSYDVKMKEKGDIPEGYSVSREKKERFSLILESASTNQTSMYLCAGRDISTDTQYFGPGTRLTVL.

V gene TRBV28 combines with J gene TRBJ1-2; a weak D match, TRBD1 (5 bases). Between the trimmed V and J ends, which lost 6 bases and 5 bases, there was a span of 19 bases. The germline V gene encodes CDR1 MDHEN and CDR2 SYDVKM. This CDR3 region has 15 residues. The CDR3 DNA is TGTGCCAGCAGCCCTCCTCCCGGGGCCCCTTATGGCTACACCTTC. Its protein is CASSPPPGAPYGYTF.

The gene calls are TRBV11-3 and TRBJ2-5, with D perhaps TRBD1 (8 bases). The CDR3 spans 15 residues. Trimming took off 5 bases at V and 5 bases at J, with 18 bases between the two ends. Germline V CDR1 and CDR2: SGHNT, YENEEA. CDR3 sequence reads: CASSRREQGGETQYF. CDR3 in DNA: TGTGCCAGCAGCCGAAGGGAACAGGGGGGGGAGACCCAGTACTTC.

This clone was seen only a few times. V and J are TRBV19 and TRBJ1-2; the D gene is possibly TRBD1 (6 bases). The ends were cut back, 8 bases at V and 2 bases at J, with 12 bases in the middle. This CDR3 has 13 residues. CDR1 is LNHDA and CDR2 is SQIVND in the germline V gene (reference sequence). The CDR3 DNA follows: TGTGCCAGTCATGGACAGATGAACTATGGCTACACCTTC. As protein: CASHGQMNYGYTF. Combining the CDR3 with reference TRBV19 and TRBJ1-2 gives the whole variable domain DGGITQSPKYLFRKEGQNVTLSCEQNLNHDAMYWYRQDPGQGLRLIYYSQIVNDFQKGDIAEGYSVSREKKESFPLTVTSAQKNPTAFYLCASHGQMNYGYTFGSGTRLTVV.

The chain recombines TRBV5-1 with TRBJ2-1; D call uncertain. V gave up 0 bases and J gave up 9 bases, with 10 bases separating them. Germline CDR1 is SGHRS and CDR2 is YFSETQ. CDR3 length: 13 residues. The CDR3 loop is CASSLEPPGEQFF. CDR3 sequence (DNA): TGCGCCAGCAGCTTGGAACCCCCGGGTGAGCAGTTCTTC. The full variable domain, completed using reference TRBV5-1 and TRBJ2-1, is KAGVTQTPRYLIKTRGQQVTLSCSPISGHRSVSWYQQTPGQGLQFLFEYFSETQRNKGNFPGRFSGRQFSNSRSEMNVSTLELGDSALYLCASSLEPPGEQFFGPGTRLTVL.

The chain uses TRBV6-5 and TRBJ1-5; D gene ambiguous. V lost 0 bases to trimming and J lost 5 bases, with 5 bases between them. This CDR3 contains 13 residues. Per the germline V gene, CDR1 is MNHEY and CDR2 is SVGAGI. In DNA, the CDR3 is TGTGCCAGCAGTTACTCGAGGGATCAGCCCCAGCATTTT. Residues: CASSYSRDQPQHF.

The CDR3 DNA follows: TGCGCCAGCAGCTCTCCCCCCCGGGGTACGAACACTGAAGCTTTCTTT. Translation: CASSSPPRGTNTEAFF. V is TRBV5-1 and J is TRBJ1-1, with D uncertain. V was pared by 3 bases and J by 1 base, with 16 bases between. Germline V gene data show CDR1 as SGHRS and CDR2 as YFSETQ. There are 16 residues in the CDR3.

This chain connects TRBV6-1 to TRBJ2-7; either TRBD1 or TRBD2 may supply D (5 bases each). Germline V gives CDR1 MNHNS, CDR2 SASEGT. This CDR3 has 14 residues. V lost 8 bases to trimming and J lost 4 bases, with 18 bases between them. The DNA of the CDR3 is TGTGCCAGCGGGCACCAGGGCCGGGATTACGAGCAGTACTTC. It translates to CASGHQGRDYEQYF.

This clone was seen a few times. The chain is built from TRBV7-2 and TRBJ1-2; 7 bases align to TRBD1. V shed 4 bases and J 4 bases; nucleotides not matched to a gene: 3. CDR1 is SGHTA and CDR2 is FQGNSA in the germline V gene. The CDR3 totals 13 residues. The CDR3 DNA follows: TGTGCCAGCAGCTCCGGGACAGTCTATGGCTACACCTTC. This sequence encodes CASSSGTVYGYTF.

The rearrangement uses TRBV5-8 and TRBJ1-3; D remains unclear. V shed 2 bases and J shed 0 bases, with 12 bases lying between them. The CDR3 loop spans 16 amino acids. Germline assignment: CDR1 SGHTS and CDR2 YDEGEE. CDR3 residues: CASSFQRLNSGNTIYF. CDR3 DNA: TGTGCCAGCAGCTTTCAAAGGCTGAACTCTGGAAACACCATATATTTT.

The genes are TRBV7-2 and TRBJ1-2; a possible D gene is TRBD1 (5 bases). This CDR3 has 16 amino acids. Per germline, CDR1 SGHTA and CDR2 FQGNSA. V was clipped by 1 base and J by 7 bases, with 19 bases between them. Written as DNA, the CDR3 is TGTGCCAGCAGCTTAGGGACATCCAAATTGGAGGGTGGCTACACCTTC. Translation gives CASSLGTSKLEGGYTF.

This chain joins TRBV29-1 and TRBJ1-5, with TRBD1 matching over 10 bases. The V gene's germline CDR1 is SQVTM and CDR2 ANQGSEA. This CDR3 region has 13 residues. This chain's CDR3 is CSTGQGEGQPQHF. In DNA, the CDR3 is TGCAGTACTGGACAGGGGGAAGGACAGCCCCAGCATTTT.

This clone was seen more than once but under ten times. This chain links TRBV5-1 with TRBJ1-5; TRBD1 agrees at 7 bases. This CDR3 has 16 amino acids. Germline loops: CDR1 SGHRS, CDR2 YFSETQ. Germline trimming cut 0 bases from V and 3 bases from J; bases unmatched to any gene: 6. The CDR3 reads CASSLGGQSFNQPQHF. In DNA form, the CDR3 reads TGCGCCAGCAGCTTGGGGGGACAGTCCTTCAATCAGCCCCAGCATTTT.

This clone was seen once. This chain joins TRBV28 and TRBJ1-2, with D perhaps matching TRBD1 (6 bases). CDR3 length equals 18 residues. V lost 5 bases to trimming and J lost 4 bases, with 26 bases between them. The germline V gene has CDR1 MDHEN and CDR2 SYDVKM. CDR3 nucleotide sequence: TGTGCCAGCAGTCGCCCCTCAAAAATCGACAGGAGATCCTATGGCTACACCTTC. This encodes CASSRPSKIDRRSYGYTF.